This TCR beta chain appears in the sequencing data of a study of human T cells and chemical hapten exposure. Study-level points and caveats: There was a positive correlation between PT1 expanded TCR counts and patch test score.

Time point here: patch test 3, about 24 weeks after DPC sensitization. The treatment was: therapeutic diphenylcyclopropenone sensitization with weekly scalp DPC. TCRdb called the RACE reads again in MiXCR, with one record for every CDR3 protein. The sample holds over 70,000 distinct CDR3 sequences, approximately 10% seen once. This clonotype was observed a few times. The target antigen is unknown. Sequencing used whole blood, obtained in connection with sensitization to the hapten diphenylcyclopropenone (DPC). This sequence was found in a woman in her 30s with alopecia areata. Some clones in this sample may be carry-over from other donors' samples.

Here the CDR3 reads CASSPGQGAGTEAFF. The CDR3 coding sequence is TGTGCCAGCTCACCAGGACAGGGGGCGGGCACTGAAGCTTTCTTT. The chain uses TRBV18 and TRBJ1-1, with 11 bases identical to TRBD1. The CDR3 sequence is 15 residues long. Unmatched junction bases numbered 3, after V lost 2 bases and J lost 4 bases. Germline CDR1 and CDR2: KGHSH and LQKENI. Supplemented by reference TRBV18 and TRBJ1-1, the full variable domain reads NAGVMQNPRHLVRRRGQEARLRCSPMKGHSHVYWYRQLPEEGLKFMVYLQKENIIDESGMPKERFSAEFPKEGPSILRIQQVVRGDSAAYFCASSPGQGAGTEAFFGQGTRLTVV.